This note documents a single T cell receptor beta chain sequence. TCRdb's table, derived via immunoSEQ multiplex PCR, lists solely in-frame clones and lacks some. The repertoire consists of fewer than 70,000 clones, with approximately 94% occurring once and the leading ten covering roughly 4%. V gave up 0 bases and J gave up 7 bases; unmatched junction bases: 5. The CDR3 covers 16 residues. CDR1 and CDR2 (germline): SGHTS, YDEGEE. This sample was included in a study of control samples from healthy donors and cancer patients. The sequence was collected from a young man in good health. The rearrangement joins TRBV5-8 to TRBJ2-1; 12 nucleotides match TRBD2. Sequencing was carried out using blood. CDR3 nucleotides: TGTGCCAGCAGCTTGGGGACTAGCGGGACGGGGAATGAGCAGTTCTTC. Encoded protein: CASSLGTSGTGNEQFF.